This T cell receptor beta chain was documented in a study of CXCR3-negative and CXCR3-positive naive CD8 T cells. Study-wide background: Every library held about 1.5 +/- 0.3 million TRB reads, and the total came to around 150 million. General study points: Much lower diversity was found in memory CD8+ cells, while both naive subsets had comparably high diversity.

For this clonotype: Antigen specificity is unknown.

All TRB cDNA libraries came from 5' RACE performed with UMI labels. TCRdb reanalyzed the 5' RACE reads and collapses them to one entry per CDR3 protein, without DNA. The specimen's table records some 130,000 distinct CDR3 sequences. Germline V lookup: CDR1 MNHEY, CDR2 SVGEGT. There are 13 residues in the CDR3. CD45RO-CCR7+CD27+CD95- defined naive CD8+ T cells. The chain couples TRBV6-2 or TRBV6-3 to TRBJ2-7. The sequence was obtained from a human donor in good health. Some clones in this sample may be carry-over from other donors' samples. Sequenced input: naive CXCR3- CD8+ T cells from blood. Subset meaning: CD45RO-CCR7+CD27+CD95- naive CD8+ T cells lacking CXCR3 (TNR3-). The CDR3 here is CASGYRVPYEQYF.